This T cell receptor beta chain was identified in a study of blood T cell repertoires in COVID-19. Enrolled through a virtual design, the participants were between roughly 18 and 100 years of age and came from some 25 US areas. Participant-reported clinical history was the basis for cohort assignment. All recovered Cohort 3 donors got two negative PCRs, got clearance, or saw symptom resolution. Original processing methods: Nucleated cell number was recorded as an estimate derived from reference gene primer amplification. The assay was immunoSEQ multiplex PCR, and TCRdb's table has in-frame clones only and misses some. That table furnishes V, J and clone size, whereas the DNA furnished D and trimming. The sample lists a few hundred thousand clones; roughly 77% were seen once. Unmatched junction bases numbered 9, after V lost 2 bases and J lost 9 bases. From germline, CDR1 is SGHTS and CDR2 YDEGEE. This CDR3 comprises 14 residues.

The origin of this receptor is a man in his forties who had recovered from COVID-19. The chain couples TRBV5-8 to TRBJ2-3; 7 bases are a match to TRBD2. What was sequenced was PBMCs or T cells enriched from blood (not recorded which). The CDR3 DNA reads as TGTGCCAGCAGCTTAGGGCAGGGAGGGTCGACGCAGTATTTT. Its translation is CASSLGQGGSTQYF.